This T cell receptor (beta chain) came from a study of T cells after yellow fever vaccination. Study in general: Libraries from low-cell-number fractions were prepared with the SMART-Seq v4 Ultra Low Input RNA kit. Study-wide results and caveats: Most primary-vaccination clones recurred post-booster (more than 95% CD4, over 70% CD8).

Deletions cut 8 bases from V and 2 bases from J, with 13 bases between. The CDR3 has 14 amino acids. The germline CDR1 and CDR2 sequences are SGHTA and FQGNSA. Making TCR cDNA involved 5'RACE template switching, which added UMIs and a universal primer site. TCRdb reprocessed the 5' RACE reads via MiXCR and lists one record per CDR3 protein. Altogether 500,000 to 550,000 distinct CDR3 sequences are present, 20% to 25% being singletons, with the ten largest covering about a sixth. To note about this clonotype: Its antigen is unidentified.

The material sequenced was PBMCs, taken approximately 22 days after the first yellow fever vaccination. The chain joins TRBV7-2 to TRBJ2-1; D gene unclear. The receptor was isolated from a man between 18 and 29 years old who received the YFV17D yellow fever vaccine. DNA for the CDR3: TGTGCCAGCGGTGGGCTTGCGACCTACAATGAGCAGTTCTTC. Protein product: CASGGLATYNEQFF.